This T cell receptor beta chain was obtained from a study of regulatory T cells in long-lasting Graves disease. Overall study: Antithyroid drug intake by newly diagnosed Graves' patients had lasted under 3 months. Whole-study results and caveats: Results may be inaccurate due to the small sample size.

Arm-PCR with iRepertoire HTBI primers amplified the CDR3 regions for these TCR beta libraries. TCRdb reprocessed the multiplex PCR reads with MiXCR, giving one entry per CDR3 protein. This table holds approximately 300,000 distinct CDR3 sequences, under 20% found once. Noted time point: newly diagnosed GD, antithyroid drugs for less than 3 months. Isolated PBMC RNA provided the starting material for the TCR library. Only a few counts were recorded for this clonotype. Its matching antigen is unknown. V was pared by 5 bases and J by 6 bases, with 11 bases between. CDR3 length equals 13 residues. The germline gives CDR1 SGHRS, CDR2 YFSETQ.

The clonotype originates from a female donor with Graves disease. Material: peripheral blood mononuclear cells (PBMCs), obtained at new diagnosis, from a patient treated with antithyroid drugs. The genes are TRBV5-1 and TRBJ2-2, with D unresolved. In nucleotides, the CDR3 is TGCGCCAGCAGAAGTTCGAGCCCCGGGGAGCTGTTTTTT. Its translation is CASRSSSPGELFF.